Listed here is a single T cell receptor (beta chain). Ineligible for inclusion were patients with other autoimmune diseases, uncontrolled infections, pregnancy or lactation. From RNA, the CDR3 regions of TCR beta chains were amplified and sequenced. The first-round RT-PCR employed HTBI primers together with the Qiagen OneStep RT-PCR kit. A multiplex PCR was then performed as the second round. TCRdb analysed the multiplex PCR reads with MiXCR anew, one entry per CDR3 protein. The table shows fewer than 250,000 distinct CDR3 sequences, with less than 30% occurring only once. The data were obtained in a study of Graves' ophthalmopathy and Graves' hyperthyroidism. Study as a whole: Peripheral blood sampling preceded any treatment and occurred at initial diagnosis.

V lost 4 bases and J 4 bases, leaving 15 bases between the germline ends. The CDR3 has 14 residues. The germline V gene has CDR1 SGHRS and CDR2 YFSETQ. The rearrangement joins TRBV5-1 to TRBJ2-7; D unresolved. Sequences were obtained from peripheral blood. This clonotype was sampled from a man aged 45 to 65 with Graves' ophthalmopathy. CDR3 residues: CASSQGPQAYEQYF. The CDR3 DNA reads TGCGCCAGCAGCCAAGGGCCTCAGGCGTACGAGCAGTACTTC.